This T cell receptor beta chain was recovered during a study of T cell changes during pregnancy in multiple sclerosis. This clone was recorded only once. TCRdb's table, derived via immunoSEQ multiplex PCR, lists solely in-frame clones and lacks some. The sample includes roughly 45,000 clones, roughly 90% seen only once; the top ten take approximately 1.5%. Germline loops: CDR1 MNHEY, CDR2 SMNVEV (reference sequence). V gave up 5 bases and J gave up 2 bases; unmatched junction bases: 9. The CDR3 is 17 amino acids. The V and J genes are TRBV27 and TRBJ2-3; 11 nucleotides align to TRBD2. The sample consisted of peripheral blood, taken in the first trimester of pregnancy. The sequence derives from a female donor in good health, enrolled as a control in a pregnancy study. CDR3 sequence: CASSTWTSGLPTDTQYF. CDR3 nucleotide sequence: TGTGCCAGCAGTACGTGGACTAGCGGGCTCCCCACAGATACGCAGTATTTT.